The 31 T cell receptor beta chains below were found in one sample sequenced in a study of blood T cell repertoires in COVID-19. Profiling relied on immunoSEQ multiplex PCR, and the TCRdb table lists in-frame clones only, not all of them. The repertoire holds 85,000 to 110,000 clones, with approximately 88% as singletons. Specimen: peripheral blood. Receptors were obtained from a human donor in a cohort sampled during active COVID-19.

The chain recombines TRBV3-1 (or the pseudogene TRBV3-2) with TRBJ2-3; 8 nucleotides line up with TRBD2. This CDR3 is built from 15 residues. The germline CDR1 and CDR2 sequences are LGHDT and YNNKEL (reference sequence). After removal of 5 bases from V and 3 bases from J, the junction contained 7 bases not matched to a gene. The CDR3 protein is CASSSQRGRTDTQYF. As DNA, the CDR3 is TGTGCCAGCAGCTCCCAGCGGGGGAGAACAGATACGCAGTATTTT.

This clone came up once. Other DNA sequences from this sample encode an identical CDR3 as well. The chain employs TRBV7-9 and TRBJ1-3; D uncertain. The V end was cut by 5 bases, the J end by 0 bases, with 8 bases between. This CDR3 contains 14 residues. The germline V gene encodes CDR1 SEHNR and CDR2 FQNEAQ (reference sequence). CDR3 protein: CASSRSRSGNTIYF. The CDR3 DNA sequence: TGTGCCAGCAGCCGCTCGCGCTCTGGAAACACCATATATTTT.

The J gene is TRBJ1-5, the V gene TRBV12-3 or TRBV12-4; perhaps TRBD1 as D (5 bases). The CDR3 contains 13 residues. Trimming stripped 4 bases from V and 4 bases from J, with 8 bases between. In DNA form, the CDR3 reads TGTGCCAGCAGTTCGGGGGGGAATCAGCCCCAGCATTTT. Translated: CASSSGGNQPQHF.

As concerns this clone: The junction differs from germline at one of its ends, possibly a read error. V usage is TRBV29-1 and J usage is TRBJ1-5, with D possibly being TRBD1 (5 bases). This CDR3 contains 13 residues. Germline V gene lookup returns CDR1 SQVTM and CDR2 ANQGSEA. CDR3: CSVGVGANQSQHF. The CDR3 nucleotides are TGCAGCGTTGGGGTAGGGGCTAATCAGTCCCAGCATTTT.

The chain links TRBV7-6 to TRBJ2-1; 10 bases agree with TRBD1. There are 15 residues in the CDR3. V lost 4 bases, J lost 7 bases, and 7 bases stayed unmatched. The germline V gene has CDR1 SGHVS and CDR2 FNYEAQ. CDR3 nucleotide sequence: TGTGCCAGCAGCTACAGACCGGGACAGGGGAATGAGCAGTTCTTC. Translating gives CASSYRPGQGNEQFF.

This chain connects TRBV5-6 to TRBJ1-2; 8 bases agree with TRBD1. The CDR3 contains 15 residues. Germline CDR1 reads SGHDT; CDR2 reads YYEEEE. Unmatched junction bases numbered 10, after V lost 2 bases and J lost 7 bases. The CDR3 DNA follows: TGTGCCAGCAGCTTATTTCCGGGACAGGTGCGTGGCTACACCTTC. Translation: CASSLFPGQVRGYTF.

The genes are TRBV19 and TRBJ1-2, with TRBD1 matching over 12 bases. In germline, CDR1 is LNHDA, CDR2 SQIVND (reference sequence). V shed 4 bases, J shed 2 bases, and the junction held 2 bases outside the gene matches. There are 15 residues in the CDR3. The CDR3 loop is CASSRDRGPNYGYTF. The CDR3 DNA sequence: TGTGCCAGTAGTAGGGACAGGGGGCCCAACTATGGCTACACCTTC.

The table lists this clone with a count of one. The junction differs from germline at one of its ends, possibly a read error. V usage is TRBV7-9 and J usage is TRBJ2-3; 7 bases map to TRBD2. Germline values: CDR1 SEHNR, CDR2 FQNEAQ (reference sequence). The CDR3 runs to 15 residues. For the CDR3, the DNA is TGTGCCAGCAGCTTAGCGTCTAGCGGATCAGATAGGCAGTATTTT. Translating it yields CASSLASSGSDRQYF.

The genes are TRBV6-5 and TRBJ2-3; 7 nucleotides agree with TRBD1. CDR3 length: 15 amino acids. V shed 6 bases and J 1 base; nucleotides not matched to a gene: 7. Germline values: CDR1 MNHEY, CDR2 SVGAGI. CDR3 sequence reads: CASSLRGTGTDTQYF. The CDR3 DNA reads TGTGCCAGCAGCTTAAGAGGGACAGGCACAGATACGCAGTATTTT.

J is TRBJ2-7 and V is TRBV6-1; D might be TRBD1 (5 bases). The CDR3 is 14 residues long. From germline, CDR1 is MNHNS and CDR2 SASEGT. With 2 bases removed from V and 6 bases from J, the gap between germline ends came to 14 bases. CDR3 sequence reads: CASSESGSPGEQYF. The CDR3 DNA sequence: TGTGCCAGCAGTGAATCAGGGTCCCCCGGCGAGCAGTACTTC.

The chain is built from TRBV7-9 and TRBJ2-5; a weak D match, TRBD2 (5 bases). CDR1 is SEHNR and CDR2 is FQNEAQ in the germline V gene (reference sequence). Trimming left V 2 bases short and J 5 bases short, with 21 bases between. The CDR3 is made up of 17 amino acids. Here the CDR3 reads CASSLSLDSTLAETQYF. As DNA, the CDR3 is TGTGCCAGCAGCTTATCCTTGGACTCTACTCTAGCCGAGACCCAGTACTTC.

This clone was seen only once. The V call is TRBV19, the J call TRBJ2-1, with 7 bases fitting TRBD2. The V and J ends lost 5 bases and 1 base, in that order; junction bases with no gene match: 5. The CDR3 runs to 15 residues. Germline CDR1 reads LNHDA; CDR2 reads SQIVND (reference sequence). CDR3 amino acids: CASSSGTTSYNEQFF. The CDR3, as DNA: TGTGCCAGTAGTTCCGGGACTACTTCCTACAATGAGCAGTTCTTC.

V is TRBV7-8 and J is TRBJ2-2; D is unresolved. V lost 5 bases to trimming and J lost 3 bases, with 19 bases between them. The CDR3 is 17 residues long. The V gene's germline CDR1 is SGHVS and CDR2 FQNEAQ. Written as DNA, the CDR3 is TGTGCCAGCAGCCGCGAAAACAGAAACAGAGACACCGGGGAGCTGTTTTTT. This translates into CASSRENRNRDTGELFF.

CDR3 loop: CRPTDRRGEKLFF. DNA of the CDR3: TGCAGGCCCACGGACAGGCGGGGTGAAAAACTGTTTTTT. This chain uses TRBV29-1 with TRBJ1-4; 7 bases agree with TRBD1. CDR3 length: 13 residues. CDR1 and CDR2 from the germline V gene are SQVTM and ANQGSEA.

This rearrangement joins TRBV18 to TRBJ1-6, with 7 bases lining up with TRBD1. V lost 2 bases, J lost 7 bases, and 2 bases stayed unmatched. CDR1 is KGHSH, CDR2 LQKENI, per germline. The CDR3 contains 14 residues. CDR3 in DNA: TGTGCCAGCTCACCAGGACAGGAAAATTCACCCCTCCACTTT. This sequence encodes CASSPGQENSPLHF. The whole variable domain, filled in from reference TRBV18 and TRBJ1-6, reads NAGVMQNPRHLVRRRGQEARLRCSPMKGHSHVYWYRQLPEEGLKFMVYLQKENIIDESGMPKERFSAEFPKEGPSILRIQQVVRGDSAAYFCASSPGQENSPLHFGNGTRLTVT.

CDR3 loop: CASSQPSAGPGFGYTF. DNA for the CDR3: TGTGCCAGCAGCCAGCCTTCGGCAGGTCCGGGGTTTGGCTACACCTTC. The rearrangement links TRBV4-2 to TRBJ1-2; D is unclear. V was pared by 3 bases and J by 7 bases, with 21 bases between. The CDR3 totals 16 residues. CDR1 and CDR2 (germline): LGHNA, YNFKEQ.

This chain uses TRBV5-5 with TRBJ1-1; possibly TRBD1 for D (6 bases). Germline V gene sequence: CDR1 SGHKS, CDR2 YYEKEE (reference sequence). The V and J ends lost 4 bases and 3 bases respectively, with 10 bases between them. The CDR3 totals 13 residues. CDR3 bases: TGTGCCAGCAGCCGGACAGTCGACACTGAAGCTTTCTTT. The encoded protein is CASSRTVDTEAFF.

The genes are TRBV5-1 and TRBJ1-5, with D hard to call. The V and J ends lost 4 bases and 4 bases respectively, with 9 bases between them. CDR3 length equals 13 residues. Germline V CDR1 and CDR2: SGHRS, YFSETQ. Written as DNA, the CDR3 is TGCGCCAGCAGCCGGGATCAGAATCAGCCCCAGCATTTT. It yields the protein CASSRDQNQPQHF.

V and J are TRBV25-1 and TRBJ1-1; D gene uncertain. This CDR3 has 13 residues. The ends were cut back, 8 bases at V and 0 bases at J, with 10 bases in the middle. In germline, CDR1 is MGHDK, CDR2 SYGVNS. The DNA of the CDR3 is TGTGCCAGCTGTGGGAGGTTGAACACTGAAGCTTTCTTT. The encoded protein is CASCGRLNTEAFF. Together with reference TRBV25-1 and TRBJ1-1, the CDR3 gives the full variable domain: EADIYQTPRYLVIGTGKKITLECSQTMGHDKMYWYQQDPGMELHLIHYSYGVNSTEKGDLSSESTVSRIRTEHFPLTLESARPSHTSQYLCASCGRLNTEAFFGQGTRLTVV.

The chain has TRBV7-2 and TRBJ2-3; possible D gene TRBD1, 5 bases. The length of the CDR3 is 13 residues. CDR1 and CDR2 (germline): SGHTA, FQGNSA. The ends were cut back, 6 bases at V and 5 bases at J, with 12 bases in the middle. DNA of the CDR3: TGTGCCAGCAGGACAGAGCCTAGAGATACGCAGTATTTT. Protein product: CASRTEPRDTQYF.

The chain is built from TRBV7-8 and TRBJ1-2, with 7 positions matching TRBD1. This CDR3 is built from 17 residues. Germline-derived CDR1 and CDR2 are SGHVS and FQNEAQ. The J segment lost 1 base and the V segment lost 4 bases, leaving 12 bases of the junction unmatched. The CDR3 DNA reads TGTGCCAGCAGCTCCCTTTCGGACAGGAGCCTTAACTATGGCTACACCTTC. It codes for CASSSLSDRSLNYGYTF.

The rearrangement joins TRBV5-1 to TRBJ2-3, with 9 nucleotides matching TRBD2. The V segment lost 4 bases and the J segment 5 bases; nucleotides outside the gene matches: 8. Germline lookup yields CDR1 SGHRS and CDR2 YFSETQ. The CDR3 runs to 15 residues. CDR3 sequence reads: CASSQAGGMGDTQYF. The CDR3 bases are TGCGCCAGCAGCCAAGCGGGGGGCATGGGAGATACGCAGTATTTT.

This clone was seen a few times. The chain recombines TRBV5-1 with TRBJ1-1; possible D gene TRBD1, 6 bases. Germline V gene sequence: CDR1 SGHRS, CDR2 YFSETQ. The CDR3 has 14 residues. Deletions cut 0 bases from V and 5 bases from J, with 11 bases between. The CDR3 reads CASSLEGGRTEAFF. CDR3 sequence (DNA): TGCGCCAGCAGCTTGGAAGGGGGTAGGACTGAAGCTTTCTTT.

The V and J genes are TRBV11-2 and TRBJ2-3; 9 nucleotides line up with TRBD2. The J segment lost 4 bases and the V segment lost 2 bases, leaving 7 bases of the junction unmatched. The CDR3 is made up of 16 amino acids. The germline gives CDR1 SGHAT, CDR2 FQNNGV. The CDR3 DNA reads TGTGCCAGCAGCTTATCTCTAGCGGGGAGGGCAGATACGCAGTATTTT. It encodes CASSLSLAGRADTQYF. Variable domain in full (rest from reference TRBV11-2 and TRBJ2-3): EAGVAQSPRYKIIEKRQSVAFWCNPISGHATLYWYQQILGQGPKLLIQFQNNGVVDDSQLPKDRFSAERLKGVDSTLKIQPAKLEDSAVYLCASSLSLAGRADTQYFGPGTRLTVL.

The rearrangement links TRBV9 to TRBJ1-1; tentative D call: TRBD1 (5 bases). The V gene's germline CDR1 is SGDLS and CDR2 YYNGEE. The ends were cut back, 2 bases at V and 3 bases at J, with 11 bases in the middle. The CDR3 sequence is 14 residues long. The chain's CDR3 is CASSVSGGDTEAFF. For the CDR3, the DNA is TGTGCCAGCAGCGTCTCTGGGGGGGACACTGAAGCTTTCTTT.

The chain has TRBV19 and TRBJ2-7; 7 bases fit TRBD1. The CDR3 totals 12 residues. Germline values: CDR1 LNHDA, CDR2 SQIVND (reference sequence). Trimming took 6 bases from V and 7 from J; bases not matched to a gene: 6. The CDR3 DNA follows: TGTGCCAGTAGCCAAGGGGGCGGGGAGCAGTACTTC. Translation: CASSQGGGEQYF.

This chain joins TRBV27 and TRBJ1-6, with 9 bases matching TRBD1. With V trimmed by 5 bases and J by 9 bases, 8 bases remained unmatched. The CDR3 is made up of 15 amino acids. CDR1 and CDR2 from the germline V gene are MNHEY and SMNVEV (reference sequence). The CDR3 protein is CASSPGTGRGSPLHF. CDR3 nucleotide sequence: TGTGCCAGCAGTCCAGGGACAGGGCGAGGTTCACCCCTCCACTTT.

V gene TRBV2 combines with J gene TRBJ2-3; 12 bases line up with TRBD2. V was pared by 2 bases and J by 8 bases, with 5 bases of the junction left unmatched. The CDR3 consists of 15 residues. Germline V gene sequence: CDR1 SNHLY, CDR2 FYNNEI. DNA for the CDR3: TGTGCCAGCAGTGAAACTAGCGGGGGGTGGGGTACGCAGTATTTT. Protein product: CASSETSGGWGTQYF.

The rearrangement joins TRBV5-6 to TRBJ2-3, with 8 bases identical to TRBD2. CDR1 SGHDT and CDR2 YYEEEE come from the germline V gene. CDR3 length equals 17 residues. J lost 5 bases, V lost 0 bases, and 11 bases had no gene match. CDR3 region: CASSLAASGLTVDTQYF. The CDR3 region has the DNA TGTGCCAGCAGCTTGGCGGCTAGCGGGCTCACAGTAGATACGCAGTATTTT.

This clone was seen just once. This chain connects TRBV19 to TRBJ2-1; 7 bases agree with TRBD1. This CDR3 is 15 amino acids long. From germline, CDR1 is LNHDA and CDR2 SQIVND (reference sequence). J lost 2 bases, V lost 6 bases, and 7 bases had no gene match. The CDR3 sequence is CASRTRTGAYNEQFF. CDR3 sequence (DNA): TGTGCCAGTAGGACGAGGACAGGAGCCTACAATGAGCAGTTCTTC.

V gene TRBV6-5 combines with J gene TRBJ2-3; 7 bases map to TRBD1. CDR3 length: 15 residues. Germline CDR1 is MNHEY and CDR2 is SVGAGI. The junction had 17 bases not matched to a gene; V was cut back by 7 bases and J by 10 bases. CDR3: CASILSDRWGLAQYF. The CDR3 DNA reads as TGTGCCAGCATTCTCTCGGACAGGTGGGGTTTGGCGCAGTATTTT.